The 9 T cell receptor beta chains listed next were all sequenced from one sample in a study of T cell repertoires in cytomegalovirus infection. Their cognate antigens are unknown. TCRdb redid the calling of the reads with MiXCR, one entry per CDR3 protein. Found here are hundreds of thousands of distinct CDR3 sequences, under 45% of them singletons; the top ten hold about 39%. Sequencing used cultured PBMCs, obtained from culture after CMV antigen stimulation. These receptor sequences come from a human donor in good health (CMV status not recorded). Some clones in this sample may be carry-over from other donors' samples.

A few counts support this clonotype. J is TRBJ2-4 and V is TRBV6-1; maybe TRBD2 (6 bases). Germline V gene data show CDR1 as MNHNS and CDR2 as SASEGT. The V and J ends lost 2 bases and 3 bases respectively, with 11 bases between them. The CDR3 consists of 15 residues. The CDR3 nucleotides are TGTGCCAGCAGTGAAATCGGGGGTGGCAAAAACATTCAGTACTTC. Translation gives CASSEIGGGKNIQYF.

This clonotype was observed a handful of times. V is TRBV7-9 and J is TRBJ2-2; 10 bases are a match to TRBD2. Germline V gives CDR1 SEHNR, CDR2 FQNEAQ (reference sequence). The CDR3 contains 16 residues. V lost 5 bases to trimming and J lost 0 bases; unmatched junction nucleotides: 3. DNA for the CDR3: TGTGCCAGCAGCATAGGACTAGCGGCGAACACCGGGGAGCTGTTTTTT. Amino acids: CASSIGLAANTGELFF.

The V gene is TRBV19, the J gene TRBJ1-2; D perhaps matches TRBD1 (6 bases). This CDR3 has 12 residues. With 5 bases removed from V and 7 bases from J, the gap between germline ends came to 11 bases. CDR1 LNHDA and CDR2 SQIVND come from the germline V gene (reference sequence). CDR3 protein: CASSLRGPGYTF. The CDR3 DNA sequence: TGTGCCAGTAGTCTCAGGGGACCTGGCTACACCTTC. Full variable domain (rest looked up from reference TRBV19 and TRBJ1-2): DGGITQSPKYLFRKEGQNVTLSCEQNLNHDAMYWYRQDPGQGLRLIYYSQIVNDFQKGDIAEGYSVSREKKESFPLTVTSAQKNPTAFYLCASSLRGPGYTFGSGTRLTVV.

CDR3 in DNA: TGTGCCAGTAGTATGCTATTTGGGACAGACACAGATACGCAGTATTTT. Residues: CASSMLFGTDTDTQYF. V gene TRBV19 combines with J gene TRBJ2-3, with TRBD1 matching 7 bases. Germline V CDR1 and CDR2: LNHDA, SQIVND (reference sequence). V shed 3 bases, J shed 2 bases, and the junction held 8 bases outside the gene matches. The CDR3 runs 16 residues.

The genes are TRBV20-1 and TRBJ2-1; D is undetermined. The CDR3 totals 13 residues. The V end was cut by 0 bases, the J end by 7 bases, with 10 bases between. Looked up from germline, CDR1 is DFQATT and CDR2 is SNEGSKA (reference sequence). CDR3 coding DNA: TGCAGTGCTAGAGATATCCCCGGAAATGAGCAGTTCTTC. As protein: CSARDIPGNEQFF.

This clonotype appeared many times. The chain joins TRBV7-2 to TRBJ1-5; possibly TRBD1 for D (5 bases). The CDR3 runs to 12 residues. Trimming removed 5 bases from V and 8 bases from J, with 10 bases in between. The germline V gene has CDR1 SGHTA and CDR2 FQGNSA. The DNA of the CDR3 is TGTGCCAGCAGCCATACAGGAGAGCCCCAGCATTTT. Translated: CASSHTGEPQHF.

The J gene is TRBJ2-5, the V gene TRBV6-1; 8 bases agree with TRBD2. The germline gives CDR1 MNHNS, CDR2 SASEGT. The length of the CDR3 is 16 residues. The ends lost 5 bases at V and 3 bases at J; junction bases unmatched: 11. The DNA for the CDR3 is TGTGCCAGCAGTTACCCCCGGACTAGCCCCGAAGAGACCCAGTACTTC. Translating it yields CASSYPRTSPEETQYF.

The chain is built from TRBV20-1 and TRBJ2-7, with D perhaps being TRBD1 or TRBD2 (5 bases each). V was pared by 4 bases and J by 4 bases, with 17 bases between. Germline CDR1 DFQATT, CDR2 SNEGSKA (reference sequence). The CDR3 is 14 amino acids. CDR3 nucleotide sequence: TGCAGTGCTATTGGTGGGGGAGATTGGTACGAGCAGTACTTC. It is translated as CSAIGGGDWYEQYF.

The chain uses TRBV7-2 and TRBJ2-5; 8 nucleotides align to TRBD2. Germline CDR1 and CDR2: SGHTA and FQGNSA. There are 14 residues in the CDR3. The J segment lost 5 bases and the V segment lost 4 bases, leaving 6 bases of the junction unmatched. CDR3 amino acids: CASSWAPGGETQYF. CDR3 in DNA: TGTGCCAGCAGCTGGGCCCCGGGGGGGGAGACCCAGTACTTC.